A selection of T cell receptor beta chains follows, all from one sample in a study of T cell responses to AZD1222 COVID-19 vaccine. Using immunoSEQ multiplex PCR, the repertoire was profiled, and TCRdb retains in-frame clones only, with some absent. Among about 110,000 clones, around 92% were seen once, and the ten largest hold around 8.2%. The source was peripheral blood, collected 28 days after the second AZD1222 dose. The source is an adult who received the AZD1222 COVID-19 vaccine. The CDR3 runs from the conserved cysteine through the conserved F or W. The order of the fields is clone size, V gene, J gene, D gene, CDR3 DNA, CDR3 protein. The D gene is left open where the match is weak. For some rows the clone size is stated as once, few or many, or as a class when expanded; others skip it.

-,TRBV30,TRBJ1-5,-,TGTGCCTGGAGAATCGGACAGTGTAATCAGCCCCAGCATTTT,CAWRIGQCNQPQHF
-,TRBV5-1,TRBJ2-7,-,TGCGCCAGCAGCTTGGGCGGGGCCTCCTACGAGCAGTACTTC,CASSLGGASYEQYF
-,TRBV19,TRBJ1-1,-,TGTGCCAGTAGTATAGTCTTGGGGGGGGATGAAGCTTTCTTT,CASSIVLGGDEAFF
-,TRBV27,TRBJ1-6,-,TGTGCCAGCAGAATTGTCTATAATTCACCCCTCCACTTT,CASRIVYNSPLHF
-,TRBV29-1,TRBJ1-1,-,TGCAGCGCCCTGCACAGTTACACTGAAGCTTTCTTT,CSALHSYTEAFF
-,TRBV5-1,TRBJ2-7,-,TGCGCCAGCAGACCTCACCCCGGGACGCCCCTTAACGAGCAGTACTTC,CASRPHPGTPLNEQYF
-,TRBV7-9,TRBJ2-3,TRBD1,TGTGCCAGCAGCCCTTTGGGCAGGGGGCGGGACACAGATACGCAGTATTTT,CASSPLGRGRDTDTQYF
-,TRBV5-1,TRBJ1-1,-,TGCGCCAGCAGCTTGGGGGGTTTGGGAGCTTTCTTT,CASSLGGLGAFF
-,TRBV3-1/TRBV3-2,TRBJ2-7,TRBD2,TGTGCCAGCAGCCGACGACTAGCGGGCTCCTACGAGCAGTACTTC,CASSRRLAGSYEQYF
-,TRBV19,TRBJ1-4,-,TGTGCCAGTAGTCTACAGGGAACTAATGAAAAACTGTTTTTT,CASSLQGTNEKLFF
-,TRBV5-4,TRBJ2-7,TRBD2,TGTGCCAGCGGTCTAACTAGCGGGAGGGCGGAGGAGCAGTACTTC,CASGLTSGRAEEQYF
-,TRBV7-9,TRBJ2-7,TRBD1,TGTGCCAGCAGCTTGCCCCGACAGGGCCAATTAAGATACGAGCAGTACTTC,CASSLPRQGQLRYEQYF
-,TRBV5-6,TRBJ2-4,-,TGTGCCAGCAGCTTGGGTACTCTGGGTCGGAACATTCAGTACTTC,CASSLGTLGRNIQYF
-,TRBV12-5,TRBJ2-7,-,TGTGCTAGTGGTTTTCATGAAATTCCTTTAGAGCAGTACTTC,CASGFHEIPLEQYF
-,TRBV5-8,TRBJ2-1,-,TGTGCCAGCAGCTTTTACAATGAGCAGTTCTTC,CASSFYNEQFF
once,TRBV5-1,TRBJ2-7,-,TGCGCCAGCAGCTTGCTGGGGATCTCCTACGAGCAGTACTTC,CASSLLGISYEQYF
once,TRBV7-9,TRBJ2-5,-,TGTGCCAGCAGATCAGGGTTTCAAGAGACCCAGTACTTC,CASRSGFQETQYF
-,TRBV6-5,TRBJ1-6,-,TGTGCCAGCACCGCAGCACACCGGGATTCACCCCTCCACTTT,CASTAAHRDSPLHF
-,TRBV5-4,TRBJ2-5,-,TGTGCCAGCAGCTTGGCAAGGGGGGAGACCCAGTACTTC,CASSLARGETQYF
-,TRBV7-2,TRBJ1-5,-,TGTGCCAGCAGTTACAATATCGGGGGCAATCAGCCCCAGCATTTT,CASSYNIGGNQPQHF
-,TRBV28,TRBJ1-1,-,TGTGCCAGCAGGAACCTTCTTGGGGGGGCCACTGAAGCTTTCTTT,CASRNLLGGATEAFF
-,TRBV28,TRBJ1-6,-,TGTGCCAGCAGGCTCCCCAGAGTCCATAATTCACCCCTCCACTTT,CASRLPRVHNSPLHF
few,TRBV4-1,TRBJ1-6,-,TGCGCCAGCAGTTCAGGGGAAGCTTCACCCCTCCACTTT,CASSSGEASPLHF
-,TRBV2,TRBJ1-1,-,TGTGCCAGCGGAGAGTACAGGGTGGGCACTGAAGCTTTCTTT,CASGEYRVGTEAFF
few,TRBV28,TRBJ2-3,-,TGTGCCAGCAAGACTCCACAGGCCCCACCAGATACGCAGTATTTT,CASKTPQAPPDTQYF
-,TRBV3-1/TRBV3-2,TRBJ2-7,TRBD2,TGTGCCAGCAGCCGTTTTAGCGGGTACTCCTACGAGCAGTACTTC,CASSRFSGYSYEQYF
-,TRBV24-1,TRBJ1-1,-,TGTGCCTCCTCAGTGAACACTGAAGCTTTCTTT,CASSVNTEAFF
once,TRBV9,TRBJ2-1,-,TGTGCCAGCAGCGTACGACAGAGGAATGAGCAGTTCTTC,CASSVRQRNEQFF
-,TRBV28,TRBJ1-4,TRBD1,TGTGCCAGCAGATGGGGGACAGGGCCTGAAAAACTGTTTTTT,CASRWGTGPEKLFF
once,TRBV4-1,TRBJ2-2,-,TGCGCCAGCAGCCAAGCAGGCAGGGCCGACACCGGGGAGCTGTTTTTT,CASSQAGRADTGELFF
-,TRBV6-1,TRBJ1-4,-,TGTGCCAGCAGTGACCGGGCCTCGCGTGAAAAACTGTTTTTT,CASSDRASREKLFF
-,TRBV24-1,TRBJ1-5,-,TGTGCCACCAGTGACCATCAGGGGAGCAATCAGCCCCAGCATTTT,CATSDHQGSNQPQHF
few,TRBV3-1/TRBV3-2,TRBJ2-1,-,TGTGCCAGCAGCCAAGGGCCGACGGGAAGGGGCAGTGACAATGAGCAGTTCTTC,CASSQGPTGRGSDNEQFF
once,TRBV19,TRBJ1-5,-,TGTGCCAGTAGTATACCCAGGGGTGCCAATCAGCCCCAGCATTTT,CASSIPRGANQPQHF
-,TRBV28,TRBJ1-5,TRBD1,TGTGCCAGCAGACTCGAGGACAGGGACAATCAGCCCCAGCATTTT,CASRLEDRDNQPQHF
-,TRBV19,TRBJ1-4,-,TGTGCCACCTACGGCGGGGGGCGGATTGAAAAACTGTTTTTT,CATYGGGRIEKLFF